A selection of T cell receptor beta chains follows, all from one sample in a study of blood T cell repertoires in COVID-19. This table comes from immunoSEQ multiplex PCR, and its TCRdb copy is limited to in-frame clones, with some not included. Altogether about 300,000 clones are present, more than 75% being singletons, with the ten largest covering about 1.6%. Material for sequencing was peripheral blood. Receptor source: a woman aged 35 to 49 who had recovered from COVID-19. Both conserved end residues are part of each CDR3. The D gene is left open where the match is weak. Rows may omit the clone size; those that give it use once, few, many or a size class.

j_call d_call clone_size v_call cdr3_nt cdr3_aa
TRBJ2-6 - - TRBV5-5 TGTGCCAGCAGCCAGCGACAGGCTGTCGGGGCCAACGTCCTGACTTTC CASSQRQAVGANVLTF
TRBJ1-1 - - TRBV7-2 TGTGCCAGCAGCTCCCCGGGAGGAAAGTCGATTTTCTTT CASSSPGGKSIFF
TRBJ2-3 TRBD2 - TRBV11-2 TGTGCCAGCAGCTTCTGGACTAGCGAAACTCGATATACGCAGTATTTT CASSFWTSETRYTQYF
TRBJ1-1 - - TRBV18 TGTGCCAGCTCACCACCTAACAGGGCCCCAGGTGAAGCTTTCTTT CASSPPNRAPGEAFF
TRBJ1-1 - few TRBV10-3 TGTGCCGGCGCGGCCGTCTCGGGGACTGAAGCTTTCTTT CAGAAVSGTEAFF
TRBJ1-6 - - TRBV27 TGTGCCAGCAGTTTATCCAGCTCCTATAATTCACCCCTCCACTTT CASSLSSSYNSPLHF
TRBJ2-2 - once TRBV10-3 TGTGCCATCAGTGCCACGGGGTACACCGGGGAGCTGTTTTTT CAISATGYTGELFF
TRBJ1-1 - - TRBV4-3 TGCGCCAGCAGCCACCGCCGAGGGGGGAACACTGAAGCTTTCTTT CASSHRRGGNTEAFF
TRBJ1-5 - - TRBV15 TGTGCCACCAGCAGAGATCCCACAGGCAATCAGCCCCAGCATTTT CATSRDPTGNQPQHF
TRBJ2-5 - - TRBV5-1 TGCGCCAGCAGCCACAACGGGGTAGTTGAAGAGACCCAGTACTTC CASSHNGVVEETQYF
TRBJ2-5 - - TRBV7-2 TGTGCCAGCAGTCCCTCTGGGCGAGAGACCCAGTACTTC CASSPSGRETQYF
TRBJ1-4 TRBD1 few TRBV18 TGTGCCAGCTCACCTGTACAGGGGAAGGATAAACTGTTTTTT CASSPVQGKDKLFF
TRBJ2-1 - - TRBV11-2 TGTGCCAGCACCAAGGGAGGGGGGGCGTACAATGAGCAGTTCTTC CASTKGGGAYNEQFF
TRBJ1-2 TRBD1 - TRBV28 TGTGCCAGCAGTTTGCCCGGGACAGGGGGCGATGGCTACACCTTC CASSLPGTGGDGYTF
TRBJ2-7 - - TRBV5-1 TGCGCCAGCAGCCCGACAGGAGTTATCGACGAGCAGTACTTC CASSPTGVIDEQYF
TRBJ2-1 - once TRBV12-5 TGTGCTAGTGGTTCCCCTCCCCCGGTGGCGGTCGAGCAGTTCTTC CASGSPPPVAVEQFF
TRBJ1-3 TRBD1 once TRBV9 TGTGCCAGCAGCGTAGTCGGGACAGGGGGAAACACCATATATTTT CASSVVGTGGNTIYF
TRBJ1-6 TRBD1 - TRBV5-6 TGTGCCAGCAGCATGGACAGGGATGCTTTTAATTCACCCCTCCACTTT CASSMDRDAFNSPLHF
TRBJ1-4 - once TRBV9 TGTGCCAGCAGTTCCACTGACGGGGTCGAAGAAAAACTGTTTTTT CASSSTDGVEEKLFF
TRBJ1-2 - - TRBV6-5 TGTGCCAGCAGGGCGGGCCAGTTCTATGGCTACACCTTC CASRAGQFYGYTF
TRBJ2-1 TRBD2 - TRBV7-6 TGTGCCAGCAGCCCCGTCGCGGGACTAGCGGGGGCCCCATCCTACAATGAGCAGTTCTTC CASSPVAGLAGAPSYNEQFF
TRBJ1-5 - - TRBV5-8 TGTGCCAGCAGCCCCGGGGTGGGCATGCTTCAGCCCCAGCATTTT CASSPGVGMLQPQHF
TRBJ2-1 TRBD2 - TRBV19 TGTGCCAGTAGGCGGACTAGCGTAAACAATGAGCAGTTCTTC CASRRTSVNNEQFF
TRBJ1-2 - - TRBV5-6 TGTGCCAGCAGCTTCCGGTGGGAGGGGCCCCATGGCTACACCTTC CASSFRWEGPHGYTF
TRBJ2-1 - - TRBV5-8 TGTGCCAGCAGCTTGGAGCAGGACTCCTACAATGAGCAGTTCTTC CASSLEQDSYNEQFF
TRBJ1-4 - - TRBV5-4 TGTGCCAGCAGCTTGAGGCAGGGTGATGAAAAACTGTTTTTT CASSLRQGDEKLFF
TRBJ2-7 - - TRBV7-9 TGTGCCAGCAGCTTAGGAAGGGAGGAGTACTTC CASSLGREEYF
TRBJ2-3 TRBD2 few TRBV4-1 TGCGCCAGCAGCCAGGGACAGGTTGGACTAGCGGGGGCAGATACGCAGTATTTT CASSQGQVGLAGADTQYF
TRBJ1-3 - - TRBV4-3 TGCGCCAGCAGCCAAGCGTCCCCTCCAACGGGTTCTGGAAACACCATATATTTT CASSQASPPTGSGNTIYF
TRBJ1-1 - - TRBV29-1 TGCAGCCATAAAGGAGGGGGGGCCCTGAACACTGAAGCTTTCTTT CSHKGGGALNTEAFF
TRBJ1-2 TRBD1 - TRBV13 TGTGCCAGCAGCTTAGTGTCGCCAGGGGGACCTAACTATGGCTACACCTTC CASSLVSPGGPNYGYTF
TRBJ2-7 TRBD1 - TRBV11-2 TGTGCCAGCAGCTTATGGTGGGGACAGGGCTACGAGCAGTACTTC CASSLWWGQGYEQYF
TRBJ1-6 - - TRBV9 TGTGCCAGCAGCGCGGGGGGCTTTGCACCCCTCCACTTT CASSAGGFAPLHF
TRBJ2-3 TRBD2 - TRBV3-1/TRBV3-2 TGTGCCAGCAGCGAACTAGCGGGGGGAATCACAGATACGCAGTATTTT CASSELAGGITDTQYF
TRBJ1-1 TRBD1 once TRBV10-3 TGTGCCATCAGGACCGACAGGGAAGGCACTGAAGCTTTCTTT CAIRTDREGTEAFF